The 26 T cell receptor beta chains below come from one sample, sequenced in a study of spatial heterogeneity in lung cancer. TCRdb passed the 5' RACE reads through MiXCR, listing each CDR3 protein once. The repertoire holds 13,000 or so distinct CDR3 sequences, with about 3.8% as singletons. This sample's time point: sample taken at primary tumor resection. The input material, whole RNA from tumor, nontumor lung or frozen PBMC, was sequenced unsorted. This material consisted of PBMCs, taken at surgery. These receptors were obtained from a male donor with early-stage non-small cell lung cancer.

This clonotype was picked up many times. Found in a library prepared for alpha chains, this beta chain is an off-target read, and its abundance has little meaning. The chain combines TRBV25-1 with TRBJ2-1, with 10 bases fitting TRBD2. The germline gives CDR1 MGHDK, CDR2 SYGVNS. There are 19 residues in the CDR3. Trimming cost V 6 bases and J 6 bases; bases outside gene matches: 20. Written as DNA, the CDR3 is TGTGCCAGCAGCTCACTTGGGACAGAGTGGGGACTAGCGACCAATGAGCAGTTCTTC. Its protein is CASSSLGTEWGLATNEQFF. Complete variable domain (other parts from reference TRBV25-1 and TRBJ2-1): EADIYQTPRYLVIGTGKKITLECSQTMGHDKMYWYQQDPGMELHLIHYSYGVNSTEKGDLSSESTVSRIRTEHFPLTLESARPSHTSQYLCASSSLGTEWGLATNEQFFGPGTRLTVL.

Many counts were recorded for this clonotype. This beta chain turned up in a library designed for alpha chains; as an off-target read, its abundance says little. The chain recombines TRBV7-9 with TRBJ2-2; perhaps TRBD1 as D (6 bases). V lost 5 bases, J lost 4 bases, and 11 bases lay in between. Germline values: CDR1 SEHNR, CDR2 FQNEAQ (reference sequence). The CDR3 is 14 amino acids. The CDR3: CASSTPGATGELFF. CDR3 nucleotides: TGTGCCAGCAGCACCCCAGGGGCCACCGGGGAGCTGTTTTTT.

This clonotype appeared many times. With the library built for alpha chains, this beta chain is off target and its frequency is not meaningful. The chain recombines TRBV10-3 with TRBJ2-1; no definite D call. Germline V gene data show CDR1 as ENHRY and CDR2 as SYGVKD. Trimming cost V 10 bases and J 4 bases, with 20 bases left between them. The CDR3 has 15 amino acids. Here the CDR3 reads CATFHQDVSYNEQFF. DNA of the CDR3: TGTGCCACCTTTCACCAGGACGTCAGTTACAATGAGCAGTTCTTC.

At least ten counts were recorded for this clonotype. Within a library made for alpha chains, this beta chain is off target, and its count is uninformative. The gene calls are TRBV2 and TRBJ1-6; D unclear. Germline loops: CDR1 SNHLY, CDR2 FYNNEI. Trimming left V 1 base short and J 0 bases short, with 7 bases between. The CDR3 covers 16 residues. CDR3 sequence (DNA): TGTGCCAGCAGTGAAGGCGGGAGCTCCTATAATTCACCCCTCCACTTT. Amino acids: CASSEGGSSYNSPLHF.

This clonotype has ten or more counts. In a library made to pick up alpha chains, this beta chain is a stray read with a size that means little. The chain couples TRBV6-2 or TRBV6-3 to TRBJ2-7, with D unclear. Germline V CDR1 and CDR2: MNHEY, SVGEGT. V lost 6 bases and J 2 bases, leaving 14 bases between the germline ends. The CDR3 is 14 amino acids. The CDR3 sequence is CASRSSLAPYEQYF. In DNA form, the CDR3 reads TGTGCCAGCAGATCTTCCTTGGCCCCCTACGAGCAGTACTTC.

As to this clonotype: This beta chain is off target for a library built for alpha chains, so its abundance means little. This sequence joins TRBV4-3 and TRBJ1-1, with D tentatively TRBD1 (5 bases). Germline CDR1 and CDR2: LGHNA and YSLEER. Trimming took off 6 bases at V and 2 bases at J, with 13 bases between the two ends. CDR3 length equals 14 residues. The CDR3: CASSARDRNTEAFF. The CDR3, as DNA: TGCGCCAGCAGTGCCAGGGATCGCAACACTGAAGCTTTCTTT.

This clonotype was seen many times. This beta chain turned up in a library designed for alpha chains; as an off-target read, its abundance says little. The chain carries TRBV5-1 and TRBJ1-2; 7 positions match TRBD1. Germline trimming cut 6 bases from V and 3 bases from J; bases unmatched to any gene: 11. Germline assignment: CDR1 SGHRS and CDR2 YFSETQ. The CDR3 totals 15 residues. The CDR3 DNA reads TGCGCCAGCACCAATAAGACAGGGTATGACTATGGCTACACCTTC. Residues: CASTNKTGYDYGYTF.

This clonotype was seen ten or more times. Since the library was made to target alpha chains, this beta chain is a stray read and its abundance is not meaningful. The chain combines TRBV4-2 with TRBJ2-1, with a tentative D call TRBD1 (5 bases). V dropped 0 bases and J dropped 10 bases, with 10 bases sitting between them. The CDR3 spans 13 residues. CDR1 and CDR2 from the germline V gene are LGHNA and YNFKEQ. CDR3 DNA sequence: TGTGCCAGCAGCCAAGAAACCCGACAGGAGCAGTTCTTC. As protein: CASSQETRQEQFF.

This clonotype has a handful of counts. The library was designed around alpha chains, so this beta chain is a stray read whose abundance carries little weight. The V call is TRBV6-6, the J call TRBJ1-2; tentative D call: TRBD1 (5 bases). Trimming shortened V by 0 bases and J by 0 bases, and 11 bases separated the two germline ends. In germline, CDR1 is MNHNY, CDR2 SVGAGI (reference sequence). This CDR3 has 16 residues. CDR3 residues: CASSYSLQVANYGYTF. The CDR3 DNA sequence: TGTGCCAGCAGTTACTCTTTACAGGTAGCTAACTATGGCTACACCTTC.

The sample holds many counts of this clonotype. As an off-target read in a library built for alpha chains, this beta chain has a frequency of little significance. The rearrangement uses TRBV7-2 and TRBJ1-2; TRBD1 is a possible D gene (5 bases). Germline V gene sequence: CDR1 SGHTA, CDR2 FQGNSA. This CDR3 is built from 14 residues. Trimming took off 5 bases at V and 2 bases at J, with 12 bases between the two ends. CDR3 region: CASSTDRQNYGYTF. The CDR3 bases are TGTGCCAGCAGCACCGACAGACAAAACTATGGCTACACCTTC.

For this clonotype: This beta chain represents an off-target read in a library built for alpha chains; its size is of limited meaning. The chain uses TRBV20-1 and TRBJ2-3; 12 nucleotides line up with TRBD2. V lost 2 bases and J lost 2; bases outside the gene matches: 8. CDR1 and CDR2 from the germline V gene are DFQATT and SNEGSKA (reference sequence). The CDR3 is made up of 17 amino acids. CDR3 DNA sequence: TGCAGTGCTAGATCACCTAGCGGGAGGGGGGCCACAGATACGCAGTATTTT. Encoded protein: CSARSPSGRGATDTQYF.

The table lists this clonotype with a few counts. This beta chain was picked up by a library intended for alpha chains and is off target, so its count carries little meaning. The chain has TRBV19 and TRBJ1-5; D gene ambiguous. Trimming cost V 3 bases and J 0 bases, with 18 bases left between them. Germline lookup yields CDR1 LNHDA and CDR2 SQIVND (reference sequence). The CDR3 is 18 amino acids. The CDR3 loop reads CASSIPRGRDNSNQPQHF. The CDR3 region has the DNA TGTGCCAGTAGTATCCCACGTGGGAGGGATAATAGCAATCAGCCCCAGCATTTT.

This clonotype showed up many times. This beta chain was picked up by a library intended for alpha chains and is off target, so its count carries little meaning. The V gene is TRBV28, the J gene TRBJ2-4, with 10 nucleotides matching TRBD2. The V gene end was trimmed by 6 bases and the J gene end by 10 bases; junction bases not matched to a gene: 12. The CDR3 loop spans 15 amino acids. Germline V gene data show CDR1 as MDHEN and CDR2 as SYDVKM. This chain's CDR3 is CASRASSGSSGIQYF. The CDR3 DNA is TGTGCCAGCAGGGCTTCTAGCGGGAGCTCAGGAATTCAGTACTTC.

This clonotype was detected many times. This beta chain is a stray read from a library made for alpha chains; its abundance is not meaningful. The CDR3 spells CASSQARLTSDNEQFF. CDR3 nucleotide sequence: TGTGCCAGCAGCCAGGCTAGGTTAACAAGCGACAATGAGCAGTTCTTC. The chain recombines TRBV4-2 with TRBJ2-1; the D is unclear. The CDR3 consists of 16 residues. Trimming cost V 3 bases and J 5 bases, with 17 bases left between them. CDR1 and CDR2 from the germline V gene are LGHNA and YNFKEQ.

This clonotype was counted ten times or more. This beta chain represents an off-target read in a library built for alpha chains; its size is of limited meaning. V usage is TRBV5-1 and J usage is TRBJ2-3; weak D call: TRBD1 (6 bases). V dropped 3 bases and J dropped 2 bases, with 10 bases sitting between them. This CDR3 has 14 amino acids. Germline CDR1 is SGHRS and CDR2 is YFSETQ. The CDR3 sequence: CASSSQGSTDTQYF. The CDR3 region has the DNA TGCGCCAGCAGCTCCCAGGGGTCCACAGATACGCAGTATTTT.

This clonotype has ten or more counts. This beta chain came through as a stray read in a library set up for alpha chains, and its size says little. CDR3 region: CASSSTETRAEQYF. CDR3 sequence (DNA): TGTGCCAGCAGCTCGACAGAGACCCGGGCCGAGCAGTACTTC. The genes are TRBV3-1 and TRBJ2-7; TRBD1 might be the D (5 bases). The CDR3 has 14 residues. The germline gives CDR1 LGHDT, CDR2 YNNKEL (reference sequence). The V and J ends lost 5 bases and 6 bases respectively, with 17 bases between them.

This clonotype came up many times. For a library built for alpha chains, this beta chain is a stray read; little rests on its size. V and J are TRBV14 and TRBJ2-5, with TRBD2 as a possible D gene (5 bases). The ends were cut back, 0 bases at V and 5 bases at J, with 19 bases in the middle. CDR3 length equals 17 residues. CDR1 is SGHDN and CDR2 is FVKESK in the germline V gene. As DNA, the CDR3 is TGTGCCAGCAGCCAAGATGGTACCTCCCGGAGGAAGGAGACCCAGTACTTC. Translating it yields CASSQDGTSRRKETQYF. The full variable domain, completed using reference TRBV14 and TRBJ2-5, is EAGVTQFPSHSVIEKGQTVTLRCDPISGHDNLYWYRRVMGKEIKFLLHFVKESKQDESGMPNNRFLAERTGGTYSTLKVQPAELEDSGVYFCASSQDGTSRRKETQYFGPGTRLLVL.

About this clonotype itself: The library was built for alpha chains, so this beta chain is an off-target read and its size means little. The V gene is TRBV7-2, the J gene TRBJ1-6; unclear D gene. The CDR3 covers 17 residues. Trimming removed 2 bases at V and 3 bases at J, with 14 bases between. Germline V lookup: CDR1 SGHTA, CDR2 FQGNSA. In nucleotides, the CDR3 is TGTGCCAGCAGCTTATCCCGGCAGACTAACTATAATTCACCCCTCCACTTT. Translation gives CASSLSRQTNYNSPLHF. The full variable domain, its missing parts supplied by reference TRBV7-2 and TRBJ1-6, is GAGVSQSPSNKVTEKGKDVELRCDPISGHTALYWYRQSLGQGLEFLIYFQGNSAPDKSGLPSDRFSAERTGGSVSTLTIQRTQQEDSAVYLCASSLSRQTNYNSPLHFGNGTRLTVT.

This clonotype is medium-sized. This beta chain was picked up by a library intended for alpha chains and is off target, so its count carries little meaning. The rearrangement joins TRBV7-9 to TRBJ2-3; TRBD2 matches 7 bases. The CDR3 is 14 residues long. Germline V gene data show CDR1 as SEHNR and CDR2 as FQNEAQ (reference sequence). Germline trimming cut 5 bases from V and 7 bases from J; bases unmatched to any gene: 9. Here the CDR3 reads CASSPSAGVHTQYF. The CDR3 DNA reads as TGTGCCAGCAGCCCCTCCGCGGGGGTTCATACGCAGTATTTT.

Many counts were recorded for this clonotype. The library was prepared for alpha chains; this beta chain is a stray read, so its frequency means little. This sequence joins TRBV28 and TRBJ1-4; tentative D call: TRBD1 (5 bases). Trimming took off 6 bases at V and 7 bases at J, with 15 bases between the two ends. The CDR3 is 14 residues long. Germline assignment: CDR1 MDHEN and CDR2 SYDVKM. CDR3 sequence (DNA): TGTGCCAGCAGCACCTTTGGGGCTAGTGAAAAACTGTTTTTT. Its protein is CASSTFGASEKLFF.

This clonotype has ten or more counts. Within a library made for alpha chains, this beta chain is off target, and its count is uninformative. The chain combines TRBV2 with TRBJ2-3, with TRBD2 as a possible D gene (8 bases). This CDR3 comprises 16 residues. Germline values: CDR1 SNHLY, CDR2 FYNNEI. This CDR3 is CATRGASSGSTDTQYF. In DNA form, the CDR3 reads TGTGCTACCAGGGGGGCTTCTAGCGGGAGCACAGATACGCAGTATTTT. The full variable domain, rest sourced from reference TRBV2 and TRBJ2-3, is EPEVTQTPSHQVTQMGQEVILRCVPISNHLYFYWYRQILGQKVEFLVSFYNNEISEKSEIFDDQFSVERPDGSNFTLKIRSTKLEDSAMYFCATRGASSGSTDTQYFGPGTRLTVL.

This clonotype was seen ten or more times. This beta chain turned up in a library designed for alpha chains; as an off-target read, its abundance says little. CDR3 bases: TGCGCCAGCAGCTTGGGGGTACAGGGGAATGAGCAGTTCTTC. It specifies CASSLGVQGNEQFF. The chain recombines TRBV5-1 with TRBJ2-1, with TRBD1 identical over 7 bases. Per germline, CDR1 SGHRS and CDR2 YFSETQ. There are 14 residues in the CDR3. V shed 0 bases and J 7 bases; nucleotides not matched to a gene: 4.

Ten or more counts support this clonotype. The library was prepared for alpha chains; this beta chain is a stray read, so its frequency means little. The chain's CDR3 is CASSWASGADTQYF. DNA of the CDR3: TGTGCCAGCAGTTGGGCCTCCGGAGCAGATACGCAGTATTTT. The chain is built from TRBV6-6 and TRBJ2-3; D uncertain. The length of the CDR3 is 14 residues. Germline CDR1 reads MNHNY; CDR2 reads SVGAGI (reference sequence). The V end was cut by 4 bases, the J end by 4 bases, with 12 bases between.

This clonotype was detected ten times or more. This beta chain came through as a stray read in a library set up for alpha chains, and its size says little. V gene TRBV7-9 combines with J gene TRBJ2-5; 8 bases are shared with TRBD2. In germline, CDR1 is SEHNR, CDR2 FQNEAQ (reference sequence). V lost 5 bases to trimming and J lost 1 base; unmatched junction nucleotides: 12. The CDR3 contains 17 residues. The CDR3 DNA is TGTGCCAGCAGCCCGACCCGACTAGCGATTAGCCAAGAGACCCAGTACTTC. This codes for CASSPTRLAISQETQYF.

In this sample, this clonotype turned up many times. Being off target in a library aimed at alpha chains, this beta chain has a size of little meaning. The chain recombines TRBV20-1 with TRBJ2-1; 11 positions agree with TRBD2. The CDR3 totals 17 residues. The J segment lost 5 bases and the V segment lost 6 bases, leaving 15 bases of the junction unmatched. Germline assignment: CDR1 DFQATT and CDR2 SNEGSKA (reference sequence). CDR3 region: CSAAEVASGRLNNEQFF. The CDR3 bases are TGCAGTGCGGCCGAAGTGGCTAGCGGGAGGTTGAACAATGAGCAGTTCTTC.

This clonotype was observed at least ten times. A library prepared for alpha chains yielded this beta chain as an off-target read; its size is of little meaning. This sequence joins TRBV18 and TRBJ2-7; D unresolved. The CDR3 is 13 amino acids. Germline lookup yields CDR1 KGHSH and CDR2 LQKENI. V was shortened by 0 bases and J by 3 bases, with 6 bases between the two germline ends. DNA of the CDR3: TGTGCCAGCTCACCACCGGCAATCTACGAGCAGTACTTC. This translates into CASSPPAIYEQYF.